The 16 T cell receptor beta chains in this list originate from one sample, sequenced in a study of T cell changes during pregnancy in multiple sclerosis. The data were produced by immunoSEQ multiplex PCR, yet TCRdb's version contains in-frame clones alone and is incomplete. The sample yields about 46,000 clones, around 93% seen once. This specimen was CD8+ T cells from peripheral blood mononuclear cells, taken in the second trimester of pregnancy. The receptors here all came from a female donor with multiple sclerosis, enrolled in a pregnancy study.

The chain uses TRBV14 and TRBJ2-5; 10 nucleotides align to TRBD2. The germline CDR1 and CDR2 sequences are SGHDN and FVKESK. The CDR3 consists of 14 residues. V lost 4 bases to trimming and J lost 7 bases; unmatched junction nucleotides: 6. In DNA, the CDR3 is TGTGCCAGCAGCCTACTAGCGGGGCCGGTGACCCAGTACTTC. Translating it yields CASSLLAGPVTQYF.

V gene TRBV7-2 combines with J gene TRBJ1-1; 7 bases align to TRBD1. Per germline, CDR1 SGHTA and CDR2 FQGNSA. The CDR3 loop spans 18 amino acids. After removal of 1 base from V and 3 bases from J, the junction contained 14 bases not matched to a gene. CDR3 loop: CASSLVPPRGTLDTEAFF. The DNA of the CDR3 is TGTGCCAGCAGCTTAGTCCCGCCCAGGGGGACATTAGACACTGAAGCTTTCTTT.

The chain is built from TRBV27 and TRBJ2-2; D possibly corresponds to TRBD2 (6 bases). With 5 bases removed from V and 4 bases from J, the gap between germline ends came to 23 bases. The V gene's germline CDR1 is MNHEY and CDR2 SMNVEV (reference sequence). The CDR3 consists of 18 residues. The CDR3 sequence is CASSPMAGGGGSTGELFF. The CDR3 DNA reads as TGTGCCAGCAGTCCAATGGCCGGGGGTGGTGGGAGCACCGGGGAGCTGTTTTTT.

The chain links TRBV7-2 to TRBJ2-7; 11 bases map to TRBD2. The CDR3 spans 13 residues. CDR1 is SGHTA and CDR2 is FQGNSA in the germline V gene. V dropped 6 bases and J dropped 4; count of bases not matched to a gene: 2. The CDR3: CASRGTSGYEQYF. The DNA of the CDR3 is TGTGCCAGCAGGGGGACTAGCGGATACGAGCAGTACTTC.

The rearrangement links TRBV6-5 to TRBJ2-5, with unresolved D. The assigned J gene may be wrong: the sequence end matches TRBJ2-7 better. Germline lookup yields CDR1 MNHEY and CDR2 SVGAGI. There are 13 residues in the CDR3. CDR3 region: CASSQPDIYEQYF. In nucleotides, the CDR3 is TGTGCCAGCAGCCAGCCCGACATCTACGAGCAGTACTTC.

The CDR3 nucleotides read TGTGCCAGCAGCTTGGTTGGAGACGAGCAGTACTTC. This translates into CASSLVGDEQYF. The chain recombines TRBV5-4 with TRBJ2-5; D gene ambiguous. The tail of the sequence fits TRBJ2-7 better, so the J call may be wrong. Germline-derived CDR1 and CDR2 are SGHNT and YYREEE (reference sequence). The CDR3 contains 12 residues.

This rearrangement joins TRBV9 to TRBJ1-3; no clear D gene. Germline assignment: CDR1 SGDLS and CDR2 YYNGEE. Trimming took 6 bases from V and 2 from J, leaving 9 bases between them. This CDR3 comprises 13 residues. The CDR3 here is CASTLGPGNTIYF. The CDR3 DNA is TGTGCCAGCACGCTAGGTCCTGGAAACACCATATATTTT.

This clone was found once. The J gene is TRBJ2-3, the V gene TRBV7-9, with 9 bases that match TRBD1. The CDR3 runs 15 residues. Per germline, CDR1 SEHNR and CDR2 FQNEAQ (reference sequence). V shed 4 bases, J shed 5 bases, and the junction held 7 bases outside the gene matches. The CDR3 loop is CASSSQGARVDTQYF. The CDR3 nucleotides read TGTGCCAGCAGCTCACAGGGGGCGCGGGTAGATACGCAGTATTTT.

The V call is TRBV9, the J call TRBJ1-3; D uncertain. V lost 2 bases to trimming and J lost 0 bases, with 12 bases between them. The germline V gene encodes CDR1 SGDLS and CDR2 YYNGEE. The CDR3 covers 16 residues. CDR3 sequence reads: CASSVETADSGNTIYF. In nucleotides, the CDR3 is TGTGCCAGCAGCGTTGAGACCGCGGACTCTGGAAACACCATATATTTT.

V is TRBV5-5 and J is TRBJ2-1; 14 bases are shared with TRBD2. Trimming removed 1 base from V and 2 bases from J; junction bases left unmatched: 11. Germline CDR1 reads SGHKS; CDR2 reads YYEKEE (reference sequence). The CDR3 has 20 amino acids. DNA for the CDR3: TGTGCCAGCAGCTTGCCCCGACTAGCGGGGGGGCCGATACCCTACAATGAGCAGTTCTTC. Translating gives CASSLPRLAGGPIPYNEQFF.

The chain employs TRBV25-1 and TRBJ1-3, with a weak D call TRBD1 (6 bases). CDR1 is MGHDK, CDR2 SYGVNS, per germline. This CDR3 contains 16 residues. Trimming stripped 3 bases from V and 0 bases from J, with 12 bases between. The CDR3 loop reads CASSERGAYSGNTIYF. In DNA, the CDR3 is TGTGCCAGCAGTGAGCGGGGGGCCTACTCTGGAAACACCATATATTTT.

V gene TRBV10-3 combines with J gene TRBJ1-3; 7 positions agree with TRBD1. The length of the CDR3 is 18 residues. Germline-derived CDR1 and CDR2 are ENHRY and SYGVKD. Germline trimming cut 6 bases from V and 0 bases from J; bases unmatched to any gene: 14. Written as DNA, the CDR3 is TGTGCCATCAGCCAACCGGGACAGCACTCTTTCTCTGGAAACACCATATATTTT. This gives the protein CAISQPGQHSFSGNTIYF.

V usage is TRBV10-3 and J usage is TRBJ1-1, with 7 bases fitting TRBD1. Germline V CDR1 and CDR2: ENHRY, SYGVKD. There are 13 residues in the CDR3. J was trimmed by 4 bases and V by 10 bases; bases with no gene match: 9. The CDR3 DNA reads as TGTGCCACCTCAGGGGGACAAGCCACTGAAGCTTTCTTT. Its translation: CATSGGQATEAFF.

V and J are TRBV2 and TRBJ1-5; 9 bases are a match to TRBD1. The germline V gene has CDR1 SNHLY and CDR2 FYNNEI. J lost 5 bases, V lost 6 bases, and 8 bases had no gene match. This CDR3 contains 15 residues. Here the CDR3 reads CASSRTGTGHQPQHF. The CDR3 bases are TGTGCCAGCAGCCGCACCGGGACAGGGCATCAGCCCCAGCATTTT.

V is TRBV11-1 and J is TRBJ1-6; 8 bases are a match to TRBD1. Germline V gene lookup returns CDR1 SGHAT and CDR2 FQDESV (reference sequence). The V segment lost 4 bases and the J segment 8 bases; nucleotides outside the gene matches: 10. The CDR3 has 16 amino acids. CDR3 protein: CASSSPSGGADSPLHF. The CDR3 DNA is TGTGCCAGCAGCTCGCCTTCAGGGGGCGCGGATTCACCCCTCCACTTT.

This chain links TRBV6-4 with TRBJ2-2; TRBD2 agrees at 10 bases. Germline V gene sequence: CDR1 MRHNA, CDR2 SNTAGT. Unmatched junction bases numbered 5, after V lost 7 bases and J lost 3 bases. This CDR3 is built from 15 residues. CDR3 protein: CASKSSGGDTGELFF. In DNA form, the CDR3 reads TGTGCCAGCAAGTCTAGCGGGGGCGACACCGGGGAGCTGTTTTTT.